This T cell receptor (beta chain) was profiled in a study of Graves' ophthalmopathy and Graves' hyperthyroidism. RNA transcripts were the template, and TCR beta CDR3 regions were amplified from them. After a first-round RT-PCR with HTBI primers, a second-round multiplex PCR was run. TCRdb used MiXCR to reprocess the multiplex PCR reads, holding one entry per CDR3 protein. The top ten clones hold 35% to 55% of a sample with almost 750,000 distinct CDR3 sequences, 40% of them seen once. This clonotype appeared many times. The origin of this receptor is an adult man with Graves' ophthalmopathy. The source material was peripheral blood.

DNA of the CDR3: TGCAGCGTTGAAATTTATGGGCGAGGGGACAACGAGCAGTACTTC. Translating gives CSVEIYGRGDNEQYF. This chain connects TRBV29-1 to TRBJ2-7, with a tentative D call TRBD1 (6 bases). Trimming shortened V by 2 bases and J by 5 bases, and 19 bases separated the two germline ends. The germline gives CDR1 SQVTM, CDR2 ANQGSEA. The CDR3 contains 15 residues.